This T cell receptor beta chain emerged from a study of preoperative IRX-2 immunotherapy in early breast cancer. The germline gives CDR1 LGHNA, CDR2 YNFKEQ. The V end was cut by 1 base, the J end by 2 bases, with 18 bases between. The CDR3 is 18 residues long. Sequenced by immunoSEQ multiplex PCR; TCRdb stores in-frame clones only, minus some. The sample holds fewer than 25,000 clones, around 90% seen once. Sample treatment: preoperative locoregional IRX-2 cytokine immunotherapy. Patients received preoperative, locoregional IRX-2 cytokine immunotherapy in a phase Ib study. The specimen comprised tumor tissue, sampled after IRX-2 immunotherapy. The V gene is TRBV4-2, the J gene TRBJ2-1, with D maybe TRBD2 (5 bases). This clonotype was obtained from a human donor with breast cancer. Here the CDR3 reads CASSQGFGLRETYNEQFF. The CDR3 region has the DNA TGTGCCAGCAGCCAAGGTTTCGGTCTCCGGGAAACCTACAATGAGCAGTTCTTC.